What follows are 2 T cell receptor beta chains derived from one specimen sequenced in a study of PD-1 blockade in classical Hodgkin lymphoma. Each and every patient relapsed after autologous stem cell transplantation, and patients got differing brentuximab vedotin exposure. Method: immunoSEQ multiplex PCR; TCRdb's copy keeps in-frame clones and lacks some. The sample has about 85,000 clones; roughly 91% are singletons. The sequencing used peripheral blood mononuclear cells (PBMCs), collected before the second cycle of nivolumab. These receptor sequences come from a human donor with classical Hodgkin lymphoma.

The V gene is TRBV6-1, the J gene TRBJ1-5; TRBD1 matches 8 bases. With 4 bases clipped from V and 5 bases from J, the junction kept 10 bases outside the gene matches. Germline-derived CDR1 and CDR2 are MNHNS and SASEGT. The CDR3 length is 16 residues. For the CDR3, the DNA is TGTGCCAGCAGTGCCCGGACAGGGACTGGGGATCAGCCCCAGCATTTT. Its translation: CASSARTGTGDQPQHF.

The V gene is TRBV11-2, the J gene TRBJ2-7; TRBD1 might be the D (8 bases). This CDR3 comprises 15 residues. Germline CDR1 reads SGHAT; CDR2 reads FQNNGV. V was cut by 5 bases and J by 2 bases, with 16 bases left in between. The CDR3 region has the DNA TGTGCCAGCAGCGCCTGGACAGGGACTACCTACGAGCAGTACTTC. This translates into CASSAWTGTTYEQYF.